Each of the 7 T cell receptor beta chains below was sequenced from the same sample in a study of immune cell composition in non-small cell lung cancer. TCRdb's table, derived via immunoSEQ multiplex PCR, lists solely in-frame clones and lacks some. The sample holds approximately 1,400 clones, over 65% seen once. Normal lung was sampled as far from the tumour as possible, at least 3 cm. Sequenced sample: non-adjacent lung tissue. Receptors were obtained from a human donor with non-small cell lung cancer.

The chain couples TRBV5-6 to TRBJ2-2, with TRBD2 as a possible D gene (6 bases). The V gene lost 5 bases and the J gene lost 0 bases, with 11 bases spanning the gap. The germline V gene encodes CDR1 SGHDT and CDR2 YYEEEE. This CDR3 comprises 15 residues. CDR3 sequence: CASRIGSSNTGELFF. The CDR3 coding sequence is TGTGCCAGCAGGATCGGGAGTTCGAACACCGGGGAGCTGTTTTTT. The full variable domain, its missing parts supplied by reference TRBV5-6 and TRBJ2-2, is DAGVTQSPTHLIKTRGQQVTLRCSPKSGHDTVSWYQQALGQGPQFIFQYYEEEERQRGNFPDRFSGHQFPNYSSELNVNALLLGDSALYLCASRIGSSNTGELFFGEGSRLTVL.

The genes are TRBV19 and TRBJ2-7, with TRBD2 identical over 10 bases. Trimming took 9 bases from V and 7 from J; bases not matched to a gene: 21. Germline V CDR1 and CDR2: LNHDA, SQIVND (reference sequence). CDR3 length equals 17 residues. CDR3 sequence: CARYWIPWLAGAGEQYF. CDR3 DNA: TGTGCCAGATATTGGATCCCCTGGCTAGCGGGAGCAGGGGAGCAGTACTTC.

The chain recombines TRBV28 with TRBJ2-2, with a tentative D call TRBD2 (6 bases). The CDR3 spans 18 residues. Germline V lookup: CDR1 MDHEN, CDR2 SYDVKM. Between the trimmed V and J ends, which lost 6 bases and 1 base, there was a span of 21 bases. In DNA form, the CDR3 reads TGTGCCAGCAGCGAGTTTAGGTGGGACGGGGGGAACACCGGGGAGCTGTTTTTT. Its translation: CASSEFRWDGGNTGELFF. The whole variable domain, remainder taken from reference TRBV28 and TRBJ2-2, is DVKVTQSSRYLVKRTGEKVFLECVQDMDHENMFWYRQDPGLGLRLIYFSYDVKMKEKGDIPEGYSVSREKKERFSLILESASTNQTSMYLCASSEFRWDGGNTGELFFGEGSRLTVL.

This clone was found once. The CDR3 DNA sequence: TGTGCCAGCAGCTTTGCGGGGGTTCAGGGTGATGAGCAGTTCTTC. Its translation is CASSFAGVQGDEQFF. The V call is TRBV7-2, the J call TRBJ2-1; 7 bases are shared with TRBD2. V lost 3 bases to trimming and J lost 8 bases; unmatched junction nucleotides: 10. This CDR3 spans 15 amino acids. CDR1 and CDR2 from the germline V gene are SGHTA and FQGNSA. The variable domain in full, completed from reference TRBV7-2 and TRBJ2-1, reads GAGVSQSPSNKVTEKGKDVELRCDPISGHTALYWYRQSLGQGLEFLIYFQGNSAPDKSGLPSDRFSAERTGGSVSTLTIQRTQQEDSAVYLCASSFAGVQGDEQFFGPGTRLTVL.

V usage is TRBV27 and J usage is TRBJ2-7, with a weak D call TRBD2 (6 bases). Germline CDR1 is MNHEY and CDR2 is SMNVEV (reference sequence). The CDR3 is 15 residues long. V was pared by 5 bases and J by 1 base, with 15 bases between. CDR3 bases: TGTGCCAGCAGTCCGGCTTCGGGAGCATCCTACGAGCAGTACTTC. This encodes CASSPASGASYEQYF.

The V call is TRBV19, the J call TRBJ1-6; perhaps TRBD1 as D (6 bases). The germline V gene encodes CDR1 LNHDA and CDR2 SQIVND (reference sequence). The CDR3 covers 14 residues. The germline V and J ends were trimmed by 2 bases and 7 bases, with 9 bases remaining between them. This chain's CDR3 is CASSIFGTNSPLHF. CDR3 sequence (DNA): TGTGCCAGTAGTATATTCGGGACAAATTCACCCCTCCACTTT.

CDR3 DNA sequence: TGTGCCAGCAGGGATAGGACAGGGCGGACCGGGGAGCTGTTTTTT. Encoded protein: CASRDRTGRTGELFF. The gene calls are TRBV2 and TRBJ2-2; 8 bases align to TRBD1. The V gene's germline CDR1 is SNHLY and CDR2 FYNNEI. The CDR3 runs 15 residues. V shed 6 bases and J 5 bases; nucleotides not matched to a gene: 8.